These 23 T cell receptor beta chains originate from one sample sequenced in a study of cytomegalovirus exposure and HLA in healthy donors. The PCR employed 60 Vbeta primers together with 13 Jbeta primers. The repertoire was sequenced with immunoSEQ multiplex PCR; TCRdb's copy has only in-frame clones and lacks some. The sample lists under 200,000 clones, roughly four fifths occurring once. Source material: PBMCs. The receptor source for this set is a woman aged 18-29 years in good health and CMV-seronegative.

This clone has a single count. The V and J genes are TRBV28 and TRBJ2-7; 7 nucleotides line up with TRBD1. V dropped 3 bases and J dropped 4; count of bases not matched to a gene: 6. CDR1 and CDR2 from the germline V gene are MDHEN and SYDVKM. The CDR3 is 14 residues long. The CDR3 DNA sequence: TGTGCCAGCAGTTTTAGGGACAGCCCTTACGAGCAGTACTTC. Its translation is CASSFRDSPYEQYF. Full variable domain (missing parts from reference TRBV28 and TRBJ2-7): DVKVTQSSRYLVKRTGEKVFLECVQDMDHENMFWYRQDPGLGLRLIYFSYDVKMKEKGDIPEGYSVSREKKERFSLILESASTNQTSMYLCASSFRDSPYEQYFGPGTRLTVT.

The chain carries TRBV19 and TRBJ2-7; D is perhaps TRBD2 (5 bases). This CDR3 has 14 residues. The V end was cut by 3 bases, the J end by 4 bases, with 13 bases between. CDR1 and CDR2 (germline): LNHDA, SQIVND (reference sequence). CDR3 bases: TGTGCCAGTAGTATTAGTGGGAGTGGGTACGAGCAGTACTTC. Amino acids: CASSISGSGYEQYF.

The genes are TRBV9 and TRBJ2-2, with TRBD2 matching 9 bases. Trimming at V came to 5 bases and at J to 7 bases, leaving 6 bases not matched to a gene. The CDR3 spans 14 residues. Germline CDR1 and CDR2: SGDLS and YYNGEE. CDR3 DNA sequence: TGTGCCAGCAGAGCGGGGGGAGGGGACGGGGAGCTGTTTTTT. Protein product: CASRAGGGDGELFF.

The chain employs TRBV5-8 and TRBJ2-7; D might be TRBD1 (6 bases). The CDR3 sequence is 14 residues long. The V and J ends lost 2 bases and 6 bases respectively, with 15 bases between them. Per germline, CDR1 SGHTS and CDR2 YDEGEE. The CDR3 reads CASSFIQGRGEQYF. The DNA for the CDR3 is TGTGCCAGCAGCTTCATACAGGGTCGGGGCGAGCAGTACTTC.

CDR3: CASISTGAGYGYTF. For the CDR3, the DNA is TGTGCCAGCATTAGTACAGGGGCGGGCTATGGCTACACCTTC. The V and J genes are TRBV6-5 and TRBJ1-2; TRBD1 matches 7 bases. The V gene end was trimmed by 7 bases and the J gene end by 4 bases; junction bases not matched to a gene: 9. The CDR3 has 14 amino acids. Germline V lookup: CDR1 MNHEY, CDR2 SVGAGI.

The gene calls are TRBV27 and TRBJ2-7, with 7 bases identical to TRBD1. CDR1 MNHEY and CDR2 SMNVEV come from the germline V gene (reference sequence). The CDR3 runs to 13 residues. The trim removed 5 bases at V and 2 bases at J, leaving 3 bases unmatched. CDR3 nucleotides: TGTGCCAGCAGTCCGACAGGGCCCTACGAGCAGTACTTC. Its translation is CASSPTGPYEQYF.

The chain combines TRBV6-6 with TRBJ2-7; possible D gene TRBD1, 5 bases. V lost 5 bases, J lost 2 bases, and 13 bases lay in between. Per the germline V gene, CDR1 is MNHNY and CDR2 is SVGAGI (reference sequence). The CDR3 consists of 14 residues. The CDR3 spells CASSTLWGTYEQYF. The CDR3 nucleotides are TGTGCCAGCAGTACCCTATGGGGCACCTACGAGCAGTACTTC.

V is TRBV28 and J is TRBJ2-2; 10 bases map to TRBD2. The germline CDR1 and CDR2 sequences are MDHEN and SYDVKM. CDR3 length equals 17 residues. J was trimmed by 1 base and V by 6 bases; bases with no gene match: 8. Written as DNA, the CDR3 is TGTGCCAGCAGCCTCCTAACTAGCGGGAAGAACACCGGGGAGCTGTTTTTT. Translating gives CASSLLTSGKNTGELFF.

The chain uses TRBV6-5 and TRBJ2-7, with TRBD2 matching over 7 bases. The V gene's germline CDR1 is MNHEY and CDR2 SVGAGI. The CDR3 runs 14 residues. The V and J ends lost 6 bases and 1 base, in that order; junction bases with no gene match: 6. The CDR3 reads CASSSASGSYEQYF. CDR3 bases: TGTGCCAGCAGCTCGGCTAGCGGTTCCTACGAGCAGTACTTC.

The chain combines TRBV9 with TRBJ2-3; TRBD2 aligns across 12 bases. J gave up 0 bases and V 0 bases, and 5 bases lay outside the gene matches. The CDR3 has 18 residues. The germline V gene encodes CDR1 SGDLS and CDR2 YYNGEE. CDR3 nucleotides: TGTGCCAGCAGCGTAGAATGGGGGACTAGCGGGAGCACAGATACGCAGTATTTT. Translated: CASSVEWGTSGSTDTQYF.

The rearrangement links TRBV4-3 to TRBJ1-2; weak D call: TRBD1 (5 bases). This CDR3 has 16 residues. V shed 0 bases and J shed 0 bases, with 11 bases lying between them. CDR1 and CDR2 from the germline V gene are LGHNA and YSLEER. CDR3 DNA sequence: TGCGCCAGCAGCCAAGATTCTACAGGCCCTAACTATGGCTACACCTTC. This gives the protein CASSQDSTGPNYGYTF.

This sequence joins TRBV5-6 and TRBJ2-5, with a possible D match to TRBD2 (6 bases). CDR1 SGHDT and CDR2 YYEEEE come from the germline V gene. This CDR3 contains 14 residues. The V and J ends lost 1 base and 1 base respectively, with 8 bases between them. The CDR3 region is CASSLRGTQETQYF. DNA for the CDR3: TGTGCCAGCAGCTTGCGCGGGACCCAAGAGACCCAGTACTTC.

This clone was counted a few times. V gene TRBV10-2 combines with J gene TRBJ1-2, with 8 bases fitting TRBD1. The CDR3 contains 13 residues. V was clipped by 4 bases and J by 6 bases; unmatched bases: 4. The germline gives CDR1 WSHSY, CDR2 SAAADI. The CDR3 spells CASSGGQGHGYTF. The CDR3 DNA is TGCGCCAGCAGTGGAGGACAGGGCCATGGCTACACCTTC.

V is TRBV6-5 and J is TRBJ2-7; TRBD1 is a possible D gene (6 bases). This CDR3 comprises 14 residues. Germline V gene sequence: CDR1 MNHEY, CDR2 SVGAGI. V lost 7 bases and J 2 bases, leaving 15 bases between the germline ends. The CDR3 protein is CASISTGEAYEQYF. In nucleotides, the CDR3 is TGTGCCAGCATTTCGACAGGCGAGGCCTACGAGCAGTACTTC.

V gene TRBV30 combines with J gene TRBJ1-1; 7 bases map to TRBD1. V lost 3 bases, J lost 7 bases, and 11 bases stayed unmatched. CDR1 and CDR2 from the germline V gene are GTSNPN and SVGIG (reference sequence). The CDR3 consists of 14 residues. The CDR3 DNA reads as TGTGCCTGGAGCCCGACAGGGAGTACAGGTGAAGCTTTCTTT. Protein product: CAWSPTGSTGEAFF. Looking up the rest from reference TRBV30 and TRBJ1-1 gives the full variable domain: SQTIHQWPATLVQPVGSPLSLECTVEGTSNPNLYWYRQAAGRGLQLLFYSVGIGQISSEVPQNLSASRPQDRQFILSSKKLLLSDSGFYLCAWSPTGSTGEAFFGQGTRLTVV.

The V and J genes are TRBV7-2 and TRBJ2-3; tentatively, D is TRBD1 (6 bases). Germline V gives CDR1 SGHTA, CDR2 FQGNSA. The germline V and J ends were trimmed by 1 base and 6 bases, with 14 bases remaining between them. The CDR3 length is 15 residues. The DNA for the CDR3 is TGTGCCAGCAGCTTAGATCTTACAGGGTCGGATACGCAGTATTTT. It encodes CASSLDLTGSDTQYF.

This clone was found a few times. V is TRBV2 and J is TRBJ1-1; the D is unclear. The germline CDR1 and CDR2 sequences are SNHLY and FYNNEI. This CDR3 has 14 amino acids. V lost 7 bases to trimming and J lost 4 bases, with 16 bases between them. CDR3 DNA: TGTGCCAGCAATCCCTGGGAGGGAGGCACTGAAGCTTTCTTT. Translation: CASNPWEGGTEAFF.

The CDR3 DNA follows: TGTGCCAGCAGCCTGGGGAGTTCTGACTATGGCTACACCTTC. This sequence encodes CASSLGSSDYGYTF. The V gene is TRBV7-2, the J gene TRBJ1-2; D is unresolved. V lost 5 bases to trimming and J lost 3 bases, with 13 bases between them. The CDR3 has 14 amino acids. CDR1 and CDR2 (germline): SGHTA, FQGNSA.

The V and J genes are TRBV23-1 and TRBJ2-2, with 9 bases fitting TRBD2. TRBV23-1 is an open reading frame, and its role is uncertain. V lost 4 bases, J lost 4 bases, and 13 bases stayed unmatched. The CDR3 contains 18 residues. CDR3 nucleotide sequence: TGCGCCAGCAGTCGTCTCGCGGCTTGCGGGAGGGCCACCGGGGAGCTGTTTTTT. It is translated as CASSRLAACGRATGELFF.

CDR3 in amino acids: CAISEWGQENTGELFF. CDR3 nucleotide sequence: TGTGCCATCAGTGAGTGGGGACAGGAGAACACCGGGGAGCTGTTTTTT. This chain uses TRBV10-3 with TRBJ2-2; 8 bases match TRBD1. The germline V gene encodes CDR1 ENHRY and CDR2 SYGVKD. The CDR3 spans 16 residues. J was trimmed by 1 base and V by 1 base; bases with no gene match: 2.

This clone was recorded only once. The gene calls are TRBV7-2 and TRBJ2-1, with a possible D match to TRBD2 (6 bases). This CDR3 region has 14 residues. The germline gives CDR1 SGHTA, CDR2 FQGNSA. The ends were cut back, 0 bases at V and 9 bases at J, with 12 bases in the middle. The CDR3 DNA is TGTGCCAGCAGCTTAGCACCCACTAGCAGTGAGCAGTTCTTC. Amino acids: CASSLAPTSSEQFF.

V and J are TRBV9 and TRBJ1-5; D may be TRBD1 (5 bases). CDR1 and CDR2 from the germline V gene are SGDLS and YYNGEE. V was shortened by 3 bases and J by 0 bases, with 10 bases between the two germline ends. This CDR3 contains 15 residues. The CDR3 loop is CASSADGHSNQPQHF. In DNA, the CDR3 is TGTGCCAGCAGCGCAGACGGACATAGCAATCAGCCCCAGCATTTT.

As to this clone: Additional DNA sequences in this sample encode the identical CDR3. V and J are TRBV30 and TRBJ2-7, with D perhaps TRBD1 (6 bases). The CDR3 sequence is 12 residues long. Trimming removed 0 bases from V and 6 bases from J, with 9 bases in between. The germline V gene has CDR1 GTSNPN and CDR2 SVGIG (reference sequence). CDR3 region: CAWSVGGSEQYF. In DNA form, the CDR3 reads TGTGCCTGGAGTGTAGGGGGTTCCGAGCAGTACTTC. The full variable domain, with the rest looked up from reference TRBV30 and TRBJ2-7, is SQTIHQWPATLVQPVGSPLSLECTVEGTSNPNLYWYRQAAGRGLQLLFYSVGIGQISSEVPQNLSASRPQDRQFILSSKKLLLSDSGFYLCAWSVGGSEQYFGPGTRLTVT.